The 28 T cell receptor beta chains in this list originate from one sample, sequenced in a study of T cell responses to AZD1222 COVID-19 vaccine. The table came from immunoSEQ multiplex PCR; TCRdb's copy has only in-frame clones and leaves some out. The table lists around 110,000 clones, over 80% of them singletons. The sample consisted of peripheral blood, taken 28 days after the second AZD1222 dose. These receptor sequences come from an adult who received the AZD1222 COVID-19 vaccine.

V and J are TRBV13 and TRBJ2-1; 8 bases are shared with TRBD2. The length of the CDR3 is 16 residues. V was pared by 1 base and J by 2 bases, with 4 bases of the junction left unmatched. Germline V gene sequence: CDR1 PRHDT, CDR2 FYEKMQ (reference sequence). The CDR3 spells CASSLVLAATYNEQFF. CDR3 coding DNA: TGTGCCAGCAGCTTAGTACTAGCGGCTACCTACAATGAGCAGTTCTTC.

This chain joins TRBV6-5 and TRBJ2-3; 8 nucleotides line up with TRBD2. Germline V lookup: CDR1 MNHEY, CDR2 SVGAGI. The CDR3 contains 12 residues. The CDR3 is CGAGVAADTQYF. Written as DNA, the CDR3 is TGTGGAGCGGGGGTCGCCGCAGATACGCAGTATTTT.

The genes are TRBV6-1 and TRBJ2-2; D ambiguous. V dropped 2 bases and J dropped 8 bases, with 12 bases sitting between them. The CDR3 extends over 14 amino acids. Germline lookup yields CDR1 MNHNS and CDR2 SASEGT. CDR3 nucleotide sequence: TGTGCCAGCAGTGAAAGGGTCGGTCAAGGGGAGCTGTTTTTT. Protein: CASSERVGQGELFF.

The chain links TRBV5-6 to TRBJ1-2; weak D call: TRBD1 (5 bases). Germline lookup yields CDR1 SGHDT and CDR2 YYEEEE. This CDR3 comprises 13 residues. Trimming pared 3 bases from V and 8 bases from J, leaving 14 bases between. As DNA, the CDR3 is TGTGCCAGCAGCTCGGGGGGTACGGGAGGCTACACCTTC. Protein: CASSSGGTGGYTF.

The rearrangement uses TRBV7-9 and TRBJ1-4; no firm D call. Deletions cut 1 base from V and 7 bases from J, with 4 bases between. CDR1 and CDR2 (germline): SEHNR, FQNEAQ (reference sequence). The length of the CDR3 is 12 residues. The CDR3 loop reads CASSLVAEKLFF. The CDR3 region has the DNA TGTGCCAGCAGCTTAGTAGCTGAAAAACTGTTTTTT.

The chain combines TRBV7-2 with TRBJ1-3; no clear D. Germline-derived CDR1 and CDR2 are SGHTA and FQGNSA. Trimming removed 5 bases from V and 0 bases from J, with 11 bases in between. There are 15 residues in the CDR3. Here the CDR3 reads CASSTRARSGNTIYF. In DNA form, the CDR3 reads TGTGCCAGCAGCACACGGGCCCGCTCTGGAAACACCATATATTTT.

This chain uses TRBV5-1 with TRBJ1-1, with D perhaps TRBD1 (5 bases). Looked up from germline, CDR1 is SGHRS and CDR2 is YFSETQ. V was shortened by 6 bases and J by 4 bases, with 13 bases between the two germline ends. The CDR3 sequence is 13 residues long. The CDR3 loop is CASNTPGGTEAFF. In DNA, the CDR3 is TGCGCCAGCAACACCCCCGGGGGCACTGAAGCTTTCTTT.

CDR3: CASSKNGPGRRPRTYNQPQHF. The CDR3, as DNA: TGTGCCAGCAGCAAAAATGGGCCAGGAAGAAGGCCGAGAACTTACAATCAGCCCCAGCATTTT. The chain combines TRBV21-1 with TRBJ1-5; the table names TRBD1, a call not compared with the DNA. TRBV21-1 is given as a pseudogene. The CDR3 covers 21 residues.

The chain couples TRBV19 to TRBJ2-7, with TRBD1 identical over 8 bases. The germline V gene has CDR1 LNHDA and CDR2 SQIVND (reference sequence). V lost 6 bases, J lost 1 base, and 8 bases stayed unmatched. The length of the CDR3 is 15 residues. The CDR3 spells CASSLGQGLSYEQYF. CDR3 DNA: TGTGCCAGTAGCCTCGGACAGGGCCTTTCCTACGAGCAGTACTTC.

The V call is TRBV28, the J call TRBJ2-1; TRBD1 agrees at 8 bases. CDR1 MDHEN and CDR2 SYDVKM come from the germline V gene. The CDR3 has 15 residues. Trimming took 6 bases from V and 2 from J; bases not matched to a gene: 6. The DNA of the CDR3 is TGTGCCAGCAGCTCAGGGGGCCTCACCTACAATGAGCAGTTCTTC. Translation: CASSSGGLTYNEQFF. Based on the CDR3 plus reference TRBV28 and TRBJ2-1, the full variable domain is DVKVTQSSRYLVKRTGEKVFLECVQDMDHENMFWYRQDPGLGLRLIYFSYDVKMKEKGDIPEGYSVSREKKERFSLILESASTNQTSMYLCASSSGGLTYNEQFFGPGTRLTVL.

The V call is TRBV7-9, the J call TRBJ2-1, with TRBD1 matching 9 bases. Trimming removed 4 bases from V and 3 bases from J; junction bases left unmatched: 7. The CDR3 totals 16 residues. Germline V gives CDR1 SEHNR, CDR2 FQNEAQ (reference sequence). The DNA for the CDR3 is TGTGCCAGCAGCTCCAGTACAGGGGGCGACTACAATGAGCAGTTCTTC. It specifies CASSSSTGGDYNEQFF.

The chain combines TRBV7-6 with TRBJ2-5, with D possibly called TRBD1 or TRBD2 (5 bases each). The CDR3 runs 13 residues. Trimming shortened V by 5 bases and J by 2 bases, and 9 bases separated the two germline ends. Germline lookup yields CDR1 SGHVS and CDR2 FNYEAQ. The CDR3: CASSKWGQETQYF. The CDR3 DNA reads TGTGCCAGCAGCAAATGGGGGCAAGAGACCCAGTACTTC.

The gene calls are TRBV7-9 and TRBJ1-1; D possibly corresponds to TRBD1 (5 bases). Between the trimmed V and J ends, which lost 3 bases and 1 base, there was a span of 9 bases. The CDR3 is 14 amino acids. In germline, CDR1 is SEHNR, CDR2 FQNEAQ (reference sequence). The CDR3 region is CASSFLTANTEAFF. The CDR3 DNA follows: TGTGCCAGCAGCTTTTTGACAGCGAACACTGAAGCTTTCTTT.

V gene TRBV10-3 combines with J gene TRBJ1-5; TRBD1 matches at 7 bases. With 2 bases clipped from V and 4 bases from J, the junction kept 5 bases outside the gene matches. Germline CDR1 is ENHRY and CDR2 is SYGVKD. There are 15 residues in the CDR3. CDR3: CAISEGQGGNQPQHF. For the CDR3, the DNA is TGTGCCATCAGTGAGGGGCAGGGGGGAAATCAGCCCCAGCATTTT.

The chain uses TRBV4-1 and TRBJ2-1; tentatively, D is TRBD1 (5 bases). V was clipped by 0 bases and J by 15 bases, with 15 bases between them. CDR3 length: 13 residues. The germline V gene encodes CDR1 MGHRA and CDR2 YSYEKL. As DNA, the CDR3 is TGCGCCAGCAGCCAAGAAGTCCAGGGAATAGGGTTCTTC. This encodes CASSQEVQGIGFF.

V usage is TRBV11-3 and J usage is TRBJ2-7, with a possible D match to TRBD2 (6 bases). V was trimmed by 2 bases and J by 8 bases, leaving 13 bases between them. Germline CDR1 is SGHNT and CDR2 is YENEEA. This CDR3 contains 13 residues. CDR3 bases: TGTGCCAGCAGCTTATACCGGGACTCTCAGCAGTACTTC. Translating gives CASSLYRDSQQYF. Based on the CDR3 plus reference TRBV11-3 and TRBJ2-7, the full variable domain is EAGVVQSPRYKIIEKKQPVAFWCNPISGHNTLYWYLQNLGQGPELLIRYENEEAVDDSQLPKDRFSAERLKGVDSTLKIQPAELGDSAVYLCASSLYRDSQQYFGPGTRLTVT.

The CDR3 spells CASSQAQQETQYF. CDR3 nucleotide sequence: TGCGCCAGCAGCCAAGCTCAGCAAGAGACCCAGTACTTC. The J gene is TRBJ2-5, the V gene TRBV4-3; no reliable D call. V was trimmed by 1 base and J by 2 bases, leaving 5 bases between them. The CDR3 runs to 13 residues. CDR1 is LGHNA and CDR2 is YSLEER in the germline V gene.

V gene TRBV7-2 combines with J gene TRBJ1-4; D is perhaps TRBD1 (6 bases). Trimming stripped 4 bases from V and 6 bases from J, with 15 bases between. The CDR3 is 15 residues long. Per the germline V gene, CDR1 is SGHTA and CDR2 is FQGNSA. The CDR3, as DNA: TGTGCCAGCAGCTGGGGGGGGGCTATGTATGAAAAACTGTTTTTT. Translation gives CASSWGGAMYEKLFF. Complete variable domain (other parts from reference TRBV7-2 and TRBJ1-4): GAGVSQSPSNKVTEKGKDVELRCDPISGHTALYWYRQSLGQGLEFLIYFQGNSAPDKSGLPSDRFSAERTGGSVSTLTIQRTQQEDSAVYLCASSWGGAMYEKLFFGSGTQLSVL.

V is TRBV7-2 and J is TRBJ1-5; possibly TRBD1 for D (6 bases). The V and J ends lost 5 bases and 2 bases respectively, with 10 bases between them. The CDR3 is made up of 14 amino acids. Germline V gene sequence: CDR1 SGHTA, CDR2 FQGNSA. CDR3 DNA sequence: TGTGCCAGCAGCCCCCGACAGGGCAATCAGCCCCAGCATTTT. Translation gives CASSPRQGNQPQHF.

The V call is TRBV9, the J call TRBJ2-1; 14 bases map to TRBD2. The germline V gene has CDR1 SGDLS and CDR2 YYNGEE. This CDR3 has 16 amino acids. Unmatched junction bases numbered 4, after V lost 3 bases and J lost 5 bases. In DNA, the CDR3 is TGTGCCAGCAGCGCCCGACTAGCGGGGGGGAACAATGAGCAGTTCTTC. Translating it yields CASSARLAGGNNEQFF.

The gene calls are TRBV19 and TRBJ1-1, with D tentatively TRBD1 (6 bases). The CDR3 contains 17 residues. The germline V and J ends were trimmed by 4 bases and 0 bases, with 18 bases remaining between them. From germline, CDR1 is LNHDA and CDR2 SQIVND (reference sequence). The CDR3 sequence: CASSRRTVTIMNTEAFF. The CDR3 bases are TGTGCCAGTAGTAGGAGGACAGTCACCATTATGAACACTGAAGCTTTCTTT.

The DNA for the CDR3 is TGTGCCAGCAGCGACAGAGCCTACTATGGCTACACCTTC. Translating it yields CASSDRAYYGYTF. The gene calls are TRBV14 and TRBJ1-2, with D perhaps matching TRBD1 (5 bases). The germline gives CDR1 SGHDN, CDR2 FVKESK. The CDR3 length is 13 residues. Trimming pared 5 bases from V and 3 bases from J, leaving 10 bases between.

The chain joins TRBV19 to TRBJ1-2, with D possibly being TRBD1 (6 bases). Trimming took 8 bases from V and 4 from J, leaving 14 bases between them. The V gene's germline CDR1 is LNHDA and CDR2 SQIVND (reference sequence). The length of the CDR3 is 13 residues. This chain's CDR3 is CASSLGGGYGYTF. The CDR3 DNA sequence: TGTGCCAGTTCTCTCGGGGGCGGCTATGGCTACACCTTC.

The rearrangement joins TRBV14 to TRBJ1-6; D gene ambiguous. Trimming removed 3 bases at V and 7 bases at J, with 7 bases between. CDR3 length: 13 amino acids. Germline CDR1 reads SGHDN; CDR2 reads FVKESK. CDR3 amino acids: CASSQIGNSPLHF. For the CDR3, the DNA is TGTGCCAGCAGCCAGATTGGGAATTCACCCCTCCACTTT.

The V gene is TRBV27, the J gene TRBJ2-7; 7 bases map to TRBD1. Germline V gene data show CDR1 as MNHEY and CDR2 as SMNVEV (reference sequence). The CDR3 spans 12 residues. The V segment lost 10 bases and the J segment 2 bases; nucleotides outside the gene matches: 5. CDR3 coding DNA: TGTGCCATCCGGGACAGAACCTACGAGCAGTACTTC. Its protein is CAIRDRTYEQYF.

In DNA, the CDR3 is TGCGCCAGCAGCCCGCCGACTCAGGGAGCCTTGGGTGAGCAGTTCTTC. It yields the protein CASSPPTQGALGEQFF. The V and J genes are TRBV5-1 and TRBJ2-1; D tentatively reads TRBD1 or TRBD2 (5 bases each). The V end was cut by 4 bases, the J end by 9 bases, with 23 bases between. Germline values: CDR1 SGHRS, CDR2 YFSETQ. CDR3 size: 16 residues.

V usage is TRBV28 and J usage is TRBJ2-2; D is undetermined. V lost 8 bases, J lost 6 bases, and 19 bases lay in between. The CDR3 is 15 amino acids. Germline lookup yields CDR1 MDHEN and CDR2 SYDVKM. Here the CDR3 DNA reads TGTGCCAGCTTGTTCGCGTTCGGAGATTCCGGGGAGCTGTTTTTT. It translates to CASLFAFGDSGELFF.

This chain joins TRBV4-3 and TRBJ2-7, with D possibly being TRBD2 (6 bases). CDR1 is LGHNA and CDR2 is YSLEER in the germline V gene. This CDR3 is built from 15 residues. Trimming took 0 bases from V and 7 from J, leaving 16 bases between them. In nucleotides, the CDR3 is TGCGCCAGCAGCCAAGAGGGACTTCCTTGGTTTGAGCAGTACTTC. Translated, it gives CASSQEGLPWFEQYF.